The clone carrying this TCR beta chain came up a few times. What it binds is unknown. This sample was taken from a study of cytomegalovirus exposure and HLA in healthy donors. Study-level results: Further analysis was carried out later, and it showed several of the most significant clusters appearing linked to common viral pathogens.

The CDR3 is made up of 15 amino acids. V lost 1 base and J lost 5, with 14 bases in between. Germline V gives CDR1 LGHNA, CDR2 YSLEER. PCR involved 60 Vbeta and 13 Jbeta primers. Sequencing used immunoSEQ multiplex PCR; TCRdb keeps in-frame clones, though not all of them. The sample lists about 180,000 clones, about 77% occurring once. The gene calls are TRBV4-3 and TRBJ1-2; a weak D match, TRBD1 (5 bases). The sequenced material came from PBMCs. This TCR was recovered from a woman aged 25 to 39 in good health and CMV-seropositive. The CDR3 here is CASSQVAQAFYGYTF. CDR3 coding DNA: TGCGCCAGCAGCCAAGTGGCACAGGCCTTTTATGGCTACACCTTC.